This T cell receptor (beta chain) was obtained from a study of shared clonotypes between healthy human individuals. As for the study in general: Used for every donor were three CD4 naive, three CD4 memory, two CD8 naive and one CD8 memory plate.

Profiled with immunoSEQ multiplex PCR; TCRdb holds only in-frame clones, not every one. The sample shows 1.4 million or so clones, just under 99% of them seen only once. Looked up from germline, CDR1 is LNHDA and CDR2 is SQIVND (reference sequence). V was cut by 4 bases and J by 2 bases, with 11 bases left in between. CDR3 length equals 15 residues. Sequencing was carried out using naive CD4+ T cells sorted from blood. Subset described: CD45RA+ positively selected. This clonotype originated in a man aged 25-45 years in good health. V and J are TRBV19 and TRBJ2-2, with D possibly matching TRBD2 (5 bases). CDR3 sequence: CASSSPGFNTGELFF. CDR3 nucleotide sequence: TGTGCCAGTAGTAGTCCGGGATTCAACACCGGGGAGCTGTTTTTT.